This T cell receptor (beta chain) is drawn from a study of T cells in Graves' hyperthyroidism and ophthalmopathy. Researchers took RNA transcripts and amplified the TCR beta CDR3 regions from them. First-round RT-PCR of the TCR CDR3 relied on the HTBI primer set. TCRdb re-called the multiplex PCR reads through MiXCR, storing one row per CDR3 protein. The sample lists approximately 610,000 distinct CDR3 sequences, roughly 15% seen once, with about 4.5% in the top ten. Active moderate-to-severe ophthalmopathy, Clinical Activity Score at least 3, NOSPECS at least 4, under 3 months' duration. Uncontrolled infection, other autoimmune disease, pregnancy or lactation led to exclusion. The study, taken as a whole, reports: The blood repertoire included most of the expanded thyroid clonotypes above 0.001. In validation, the model predicted ophthalmopathy. These predictions came a median about 6.5 months before onset.

There are many counts of this clonotype. Its antigen is unidentified. The CDR3 sequence is 18 residues long. J gave up 7 bases and V 0 bases, and 14 bases lay outside the gene matches. Germline V CDR1 and CDR2: MNHEY, SVGEGT. The TCR sequence derives from a middle-aged woman with Graves' ophthalmopathy. The specimen sequenced was blood. V is TRBV6-2 or TRBV6-3 and J is TRBJ2-7, with 11 bases fitting TRBD1. The CDR3 coding sequence is TGTGCCAGCAGTTACTCCGTCCGGGACAGGGGGTCCGTCGAGGAGCAGTACTTC. Residues: CASSYSVRDRGSVEEQYF.